Shown below are 25 T cell receptor beta chains from a single sample sequenced in a study of blood T cell repertoires in COVID-19. The table came from immunoSEQ multiplex PCR; TCRdb's copy has only in-frame clones and leaves some out. The repertoire has tens of thousands of clones, more than 70% of them found once; the top ten carry around a quarter. The sample consisted of peripheral blood. The source of these receptors is a woman aged 80 or over with acute or convalescent COVID-19.

The chain employs TRBV6-1 and TRBJ2-1; possibly TRBD2 for D (7 bases). CDR1 and CDR2 from the germline V gene are MNHNS and SASEGT. V lost 0 bases and J 6 bases, leaving 12 bases between the germline ends. CDR3 length equals 15 residues. The CDR3 bases are TGTGCCAGCAGTGAAGCGGGGGGGCTGGGCAATGAGCAGTTCTTC. Translation: CASSEAGGLGNEQFF.

V is TRBV28 and J is TRBJ2-5; a possible D gene is TRBD1 (5 bases). The CDR3 extends over 14 amino acids. V was shortened by 2 bases and J by 2 bases, with 9 bases between the two germline ends. In germline, CDR1 is MDHEN, CDR2 SYDVKM. DNA of the CDR3: TGTGCCAGCAGTTTAAGCCAGGGTCAAGAGACCCAGTACTTC. Translation gives CASSLSQGQETQYF.

The chain joins TRBV3-1 (or the pseudogene TRBV3-2) to TRBJ1-1, with a weak D call TRBD1 (5 bases). Trimming cost V 5 bases and J 8 bases, with 21 bases left between them. The germline V gene encodes CDR1 LGHDT and CDR2 YNNKEL (reference sequence). The CDR3 contains 15 residues. The chain's CDR3 is CASSVNYGGSGEAFF. The CDR3 region has the DNA TGTGCCAGCAGCGTGAACTACGGGGGTTCGGGCGAAGCTTTCTTT.

This clone appeared once. This sequence joins TRBV6-4 and TRBJ2-2; 7 bases match TRBD1. Germline trimming cut 6 bases from V and 6 bases from J; bases unmatched to any gene: 4. The CDR3 is made up of 13 amino acids. Germline CDR1 MRHNA, CDR2 SNTAGT. CDR3 region: CASSVDRAGELFF. Here the CDR3 DNA reads TGTGCCAGCAGCGTCGACAGGGCCGGGGAGCTGTTTTTT.

This chain links TRBV5-4 with TRBJ2-2; D is uncertain. The CDR3 sequence is 13 residues long. Germline assignment: CDR1 SGHNT and CDR2 YYREEE (reference sequence). V lost 0 bases and J 5 bases, leaving 5 bases between the germline ends. CDR3 residues: CASSLGRTGELFF. CDR3 sequence (DNA): TGTGCCAGCAGCTTGGGCAGGACCGGGGAGCTGTTTTTT.

This chain links TRBV6-5 with TRBJ2-1, with 7 bases matching TRBD1. This CDR3 spans 15 amino acids. From germline, CDR1 is MNHEY and CDR2 SVGAGI. Trimming took 7 bases from V and 4 from J; bases not matched to a gene: 10. DNA for the CDR3: TGTGCCAGCAATCGACTGGGACAGCCATACAATGAGCAGTTCTTC. This translates into CASNRLGQPYNEQFF.

CDR3 DNA: TGTGCCAGCTCACCGGACAGGGAGGCGGGCTACACCTTC. This sequence encodes CASSPDREAGYTF. This rearrangement joins TRBV18 to TRBJ1-2, with 8 bases that match TRBD1. The V gene end was trimmed by 3 bases and the J gene end by 8 bases; junction bases not matched to a gene: 5. In germline, CDR1 is KGHSH, CDR2 LQKENI. The CDR3 has 13 amino acids.

The V and J genes are TRBV28 and TRBJ2-2; tentative D call: TRBD1 (6 bases). Trimming took 0 bases from V and 4 from J, leaving 9 bases between them. Germline CDR1 and CDR2: MDHEN and SYDVKM. The CDR3 is made up of 15 amino acids. The CDR3 loop is CASSLWGRGTGELFF. DNA for the CDR3: TGTGCCAGCAGTTTATGGGGCAGGGGCACCGGGGAGCTGTTTTTT.

The chain carries TRBV11-2 and TRBJ2-1, with a tentative D call TRBD2 (5 bases). This CDR3 comprises 14 residues. Per germline, CDR1 SGHAT and CDR2 FQNNGV. Between the trimmed V and J ends, which lost 5 bases and 5 bases, there was a span of 13 bases. In nucleotides, the CDR3 is TGTGCCAGCAGCCGGAGGCCGGAAAACAATGAGCAGTTCTTC. Translating it yields CASSRRPENNEQFF.

This clone showed up just a few times. The V and J genes are TRBV19 and TRBJ1-5, with D hard to call. Trimming removed 1 base from V and 7 bases from J, with 5 bases in between. Germline V gene data show CDR1 as LNHDA and CDR2 as SQIVND (reference sequence). The CDR3 contains 12 residues. The CDR3 DNA reads as TGTGCCAGTAGTATAGGGGAGCAGCCCCAGCATTTT. This gives the protein CASSIGEQPQHF.

The genes are TRBV7-2 and TRBJ1-4, with a weak D call TRBD1 (5 bases). V was trimmed by 4 bases and J by 2 bases, leaving 11 bases between them. CDR1 SGHTA and CDR2 FQGNSA come from the germline V gene. The CDR3 is made up of 15 amino acids. CDR3 bases: TGTGCCAGCAGCTCCCAGGGTTTCACTAATGAAAAACTGTTTTTT. This sequence encodes CASSSQGFTNEKLFF.

The chain carries TRBV5-1 and TRBJ1-6; D call uncertain. V dropped 5 bases and J dropped 7 bases, with 13 bases sitting between them. The length of the CDR3 is 14 residues. Per germline, CDR1 SGHRS and CDR2 YFSETQ. CDR3 DNA sequence: TGCGCCAGCAGTGACTCGGGAGGAAATTCACCCCTCCACTTT. Translation gives CASSDSGGNSPLHF.

Regarding this clone: One end of the junction varies from germline; a read error may be responsible. The rearrangement links TRBV3-1 (or the pseudogene TRBV3-2) to TRBJ2-1; TRBD2 agrees at 7 bases. CDR3 length: 13 amino acids. Looked up from germline, CDR1 is LGHDT and CDR2 is YNNKEL (reference sequence). In DNA, the CDR3 is TGTGCCAGCAGCCAAGGGGAGGGAGGTTCCGTGATCTTC. It is translated as CASSQGEGGSVIF.

The genes are TRBV3-1 (or the pseudogene TRBV3-2) and TRBJ2-5; 8 bases are shared with TRBD2. The V and J ends lost 1 base and 1 base, in that order; junction bases with no gene match: 14. The CDR3 has 19 residues. CDR1 and CDR2 (germline): LGHDT, YNNKEL (reference sequence). As DNA, the CDR3 is TGTGCCAGCAGCCAAGGGAGGAGACTAGCGCCCCGCGGCCAAGAGACCCAGTACTTC. It encodes CASSQGRRLAPRGQETQYF.

The CDR3 reads CASSHRGAGINNEQFF. CDR3 sequence (DNA): TGTGCCAGCAGTCACCGAGGAGCGGGGATAAACAATGAGCAGTTCTTC. The chain links TRBV11-1 to TRBJ2-1; TRBD2 matches 7 bases. V lost 6 bases, J lost 5 bases, and 13 bases stayed unmatched. The germline V gene has CDR1 SGHAT and CDR2 FQDESV (reference sequence). There are 16 residues in the CDR3.

The chain is built from TRBV19 and TRBJ1-2, with D perhaps TRBD1 (6 bases). The V end lost 5 bases, the J end lost 2 bases, and 12 bases lay between the germline ends. Germline V lookup: CDR1 LNHDA, CDR2 SQIVND (reference sequence). This CDR3 contains 14 residues. CDR3 nucleotide sequence: TGTGCCAGTAGTCCGCTCCAGGGGAACTATGGCTACACCTTC. Amino acids: CASSPLQGNYGYTF.

The chain recombines TRBV19 with TRBJ1-4; possible D gene TRBD1, 6 bases. V was pared by 7 bases and J by 4 bases, with 10 bases between. The CDR3 covers 13 residues. Looked up from germline, CDR1 is LNHDA and CDR2 is SQIVND (reference sequence). CDR3 DNA: TGTGCCAGTAAAAACAGGGATAATGAAAAACTGTTTTTT. It specifies CASKNRDNEKLFF.

The V call is TRBV7-8, the J call TRBJ2-5; TRBD1 matches 9 bases. V lost 11 bases and J lost 3; bases outside the gene matches: 7. This CDR3 spans 13 amino acids. CDR1 and CDR2 (germline): SGHVS, FQNEAQ. The CDR3 DNA is TGTGCCGTTGGGACAGGGTTGGAAGAGACCCAGTACTTC. Translated, it gives CAVGTGLEETQYF.

Only one count was recorded for this clone. The chain uses TRBV5-1 and TRBJ1-1, with D unclear. The germline V gene encodes CDR1 SGHRS and CDR2 YFSETQ. There are 14 residues in the CDR3. Trimming stripped 4 bases from V and 1 base from J, with 11 bases between. CDR3 region: CASSMDGSNTEAFF. The CDR3 DNA reads TGCGCCAGCAGCATGGACGGTTCGAACACTGAAGCTTTCTTT.

This clone appeared a single time. V gene TRBV6-6 combines with J gene TRBJ2-3, with TRBD2 matching over 8 bases. Germline V gives CDR1 MNHNY, CDR2 SVGAGI (reference sequence). J was trimmed by 2 bases and V by 3 bases; bases with no gene match: 4. This CDR3 has 15 amino acids. As DNA, the CDR3 is TGTGCCAGCAGTTATCGGCGGGGGGACACAGATACGCAGTATTTT. Translation gives CASSYRRGDTDTQYF.

J is TRBJ1-2 and V is TRBV5-1; 8 nucleotides line up with TRBD1. V dropped 4 bases and J dropped 7; count of bases not matched to a gene: 6. Germline CDR1 is SGHRS and CDR2 is YFSETQ. The length of the CDR3 is 13 residues. CDR3 coding DNA: TGCGCCAGCAGCCCGGACAGGGATACTGGCTACACCTTC. The encoded protein is CASSPDRDTGYTF.

The chain links TRBV3-1 (or the pseudogene TRBV3-2) to TRBJ2-5; TRBD2 agrees at 10 bases. The germline CDR1 and CDR2 sequences are LGHDT and YNNKEL (reference sequence). The CDR3 extends over 14 amino acids. Germline trimming cut 4 bases from V and 4 bases from J; bases unmatched to any gene: 3. The CDR3 coding sequence is TGTGCCAGCAGCCGTAGCGGGGGGCGAGAGACCCAGTACTTC. Protein product: CASSRSGGRETQYF.

This rearrangement joins TRBV11-3 to TRBJ2-7, with D tentatively TRBD2 (6 bases). This CDR3 contains 13 residues. Germline CDR1 reads SGHNT; CDR2 reads YENEEA. With 5 bases removed from V and 6 bases from J, the gap between germline ends came to 14 bases. The CDR3 is CASSQYAGSEQYF. Written as DNA, the CDR3 is TGTGCCAGCAGCCAATACGCGGGGAGCGAGCAGTACTTC.

This sequence joins TRBV3-1 (or the pseudogene TRBV3-2) and TRBJ2-5, with 10 positions matching TRBD2. CDR3 size: 14 residues. Looked up from germline, CDR1 is LGHDT and CDR2 is YNNKEL (reference sequence). Trimming cost V 6 bases and J 9 bases; bases outside gene matches: 10. This chain's CDR3 is CASRLSGGPGAQYF. The CDR3 DNA is TGTGCCAGCAGACTTAGCGGGGGGCCGGGGGCCCAGTACTTC.

This chain links TRBV5-4 with TRBJ2-5, with D possibly TRBD1 on 6 matching bases. Per the germline V gene, CDR1 is SGHNT and CDR2 is YYREEE (reference sequence). This CDR3 has 15 residues. Trimming removed 4 bases from V and 5 bases from J, with 18 bases in between. CDR3: CASSAPGATGETQYF. The CDR3 DNA reads as TGTGCCAGCAGCGCTCCAGGGGCCACGGGGGAGACCCAGTACTTC.